This TCR beta chain comes out of a study of yellow fever vaccine responses in identical twins. Study results and limitations: After vaccination, twins' T cell response reportedly seemed partly convergent, partly personalized.

Germline V gene data show CDR1 as DFQATT and CDR2 as SNEGSKA (reference sequence). Trimming shortened V by 1 base and J by 7 bases, and 15 bases separated the two germline ends. The CDR3 spans 14 residues. Of note for this clonotype: The target antigen is unknown.

TCRdb reanalysed the RT-PCR reads using MiXCR and keeps one entry per CDR3 protein. This sample has 17,000 or so distinct CDR3 sequences; roughly three quarters occur once, and the top ten carry about 2.5%. The chain uses TRBV20-1 and TRBJ2-3; D is perhaps TRBD1 or TRBD2 (6 bases each). The source material was T cells from blood (PBMCs), unsorted or a sorted subset (not recorded which), sampled before or after yellow fever vaccination (not recorded which). The source of this sequence is a young woman who received the yellow fever vaccine. CDR3 DNA sequence: TGCAGTGCTAGAGGTCGGGGGCCGGGGAATACGCAGTATTTT. It is translated as CSARGRGPGNTQYF.